What follows describes a single T cell receptor (beta chain). Antigen unknown. The record originates from a study of T cell repertoires in cytomegalovirus infection. Looked up from germline, CDR1 is LGHDT and CDR2 is YNNKEL (reference sequence). The CDR3 is 17 amino acids. V lost 1 base, J lost 3 bases, and 18 bases lay in between. TCRdb reprocessed the reads via MiXCR and lists one record per CDR3 protein. The table lists hundreds of thousands of distinct CDR3 sequences, about 17% of them singletons, with around 13% in the top ten. Points from the study as a whole: Carriage of CMV together with the relevant HLA was identifiable through cumulative public TCR beta family frequency.

The chain combines TRBV3-1 with TRBJ1-1, with D perhaps matching TRBD1 (5 bases). Specimen: PBMCs. The receptor's source is a human donor in good health (CMV status not recorded). Some clones in this sample may be carry-over from other donors' samples. CDR3 sequence (DNA): TGTGCCAGCAGCCAAGGATCGGTACGGGGCCTCGACACTGAAGCTTTCTTT. Residues: CASSQGSVRGLDTEAFF.